This paragraph covers one T cell receptor beta chain sequence. The data are from a study of blood T cell repertoires in COVID-19. Assay used: immunoSEQ multiplex PCR; TCRdb lists only in-frame clones, some missing. This table holds approximately 270,000 clones, about 85% found once. CDR1 and CDR2 (germline): SGHRS, YFSETQ. J gave up 5 bases and V 0 bases, and 5 bases lay outside the gene matches. The CDR3 runs to 16 residues. V gene TRBV5-1 combines with J gene TRBJ2-5; the match to TRBD2 covers 12 bases. The clonotype comes from a human donor with COVID-19, enrolled during active disease. The donor label of this sample is uncertain. Sequenced input: peripheral blood. The CDR3 DNA sequence: TGCGCCAGCAGCTTGGCTAGCGGGAGGGCCTGGGAGACCCAGTACTTC. Its translation is CASSLASGRAWETQYF.